The 25 T cell receptor beta chains listed next were all sequenced from one sample in a study of OX40 agonist ivuxolimab in advanced cancers. Sequencing was performed with immunoSEQ multiplex PCR; in TCRdb, only in-frame clones are kept and a portion is missing. The sample contains roughly 64,000 clones, almost 85% of which appear only once. The sample in question was CD4+ or CD8+ T cells sorted from blood, obtained in a trial of the OX40 agonist ivuxolimab. The receptors shown here come from an adult with an advanced solid tumor such as melanoma, head and neck, liver or kidney cancer.

This clone was seen just once. This chain uses TRBV4-3 with TRBJ2-3; TRBD2 is a possible D gene (6 bases). The CDR3 covers 16 residues. Trimming stripped 0 bases from V and 0 bases from J, with 10 bases between. Germline V lookup: CDR1 LGHNA, CDR2 YSLEER. The CDR3 here is CASSQDTGLSTDTQYF. CDR3 DNA: TGCGCCAGCAGCCAAGATACGGGACTTAGCACAGATACGCAGTATTTT.

J is TRBJ2-3 and V is TRBV4-3, with 10 bases that match TRBD1. Trimming at V came to 4 bases and at J to 4 bases, leaving 5 bases not matched to a gene. The germline V gene encodes CDR1 LGHNA and CDR2 YSLEER. The CDR3 loop spans 15 amino acids. The CDR3 protein is CASSPTGGYADTQYF. The CDR3 DNA follows: TGCGCCAGCAGCCCGACAGGGGGCTACGCAGATACGCAGTATTTT.

The chain recombines TRBV2 with TRBJ2-5; D gene ambiguous. The J call may be incorrect, as the DNA end agrees better with TRBJ2-7. Looked up from germline, CDR1 is SNHLY and CDR2 is FYNNEI. The CDR3 is 12 residues long. CDR3 coding DNA: TGTGCCAGCACAACGCTCCCCTACGAGCAGTACTTC. Protein sequence: CASTTLPYEQYF.

This sequence joins TRBV10-3 and TRBJ2-7; no clear D gene. From germline, CDR1 is ENHRY and CDR2 SYGVKD. The CDR3 contains 16 residues. Trimming stripped 0 bases from V and 2 bases from J, with 14 bases between. In DNA, the CDR3 is TGTGCCATCAGTGAGTCGAAAGGTATCTTTGCCTACGAGCAGTACTTC. It yields the protein CAISESKGIFAYEQYF.

V usage is TRBV18 and J usage is TRBJ1-2; D uncertain. CDR3 size: 13 residues. V lost 2 bases, J lost 3 bases, and 7 bases lay in between. Germline CDR1 and CDR2: KGHSH and LQKENI. CDR3 DNA: TGTGCCAGCTCACCATCGGCAGACTATGGCTACACCTTC. Protein product: CASSPSADYGYTF.

The rearrangement joins TRBV7-9 to TRBJ2-7; D uncertain. V dropped 4 bases and J dropped 6 bases, with 19 bases sitting between them. Germline V CDR1 and CDR2: SEHNR, FQNEAQ (reference sequence). The CDR3 extends over 15 amino acids. CDR3 bases: TGTGCCAGCAGCTCTCCCCGGCTAGGATCGCTCGAGCAGTACTTC. Its translation is CASSSPRLGSLEQYF. The full variable domain, with the rest looked up from reference TRBV7-9 and TRBJ2-7, is DTGVSQNPRHKITKRGQNVTFRCDPISEHNRLYWYRQTLGQGPEFLTYFQNEAQLEKSRLLSDRFSAERPKGSFSTLEIQRTEQGDSAMYLCASSSPRLGSLEQYFGPGTRLTVT.

This clone was observed a handful of times. The genes are TRBV11-2 and TRBJ1-2; D uncertain. The CDR3 runs 15 residues. The V gene's germline CDR1 is SGHAT and CDR2 FQNNGV. Trimming stripped 5 bases from V and 0 bases from J, with 13 bases between. This CDR3 reads CASSATGPANYGYTF. The CDR3 DNA reads TGTGCCAGCAGCGCCACCGGGCCGGCTAACTATGGCTACACCTTC. The full variable domain, rest sourced from reference TRBV11-2 and TRBJ1-2, is EAGVAQSPRYKIIEKRQSVAFWCNPISGHATLYWYQQILGQGPKLLIQFQNNGVVDDSQLPKDRFSAERLKGVDSTLKIQPAKLEDSAVYLCASSATGPANYGYTFGSGTRLTVV.

This clone appeared once. V and J are TRBV4-3 and TRBJ1-3; D remains ambiguous. CDR1 is LGHNA and CDR2 is YSLEER in the germline V gene. The V and J ends lost 4 bases and 0 bases respectively, with 16 bases between them. This CDR3 contains 17 residues. CDR3 coding DNA: TGCGCCAGCAGCCCTCAGGTAGCTACACACTCTGGAAACACCATATATTTT. It yields the protein CASSPQVATHSGNTIYF.

The chain recombines TRBV7-2 with TRBJ1-2, with a weak D call TRBD1 (6 bases). The germline V gene encodes CDR1 SGHTA and CDR2 FQGNSA. With 1 base removed from V and 1 base from J, the gap between germline ends came to 13 bases. The CDR3 loop spans 16 amino acids. CDR3: CASSLEGTTGNYGYTF. In DNA form, the CDR3 reads TGTGCCAGCAGCTTAGAAGGGACAACGGGTAACTATGGCTACACCTTC.

The chain joins TRBV29-1 to TRBJ1-5; D might be TRBD1 (5 bases). Germline CDR1 reads SQVTM; CDR2 reads ANQGSEA. The length of the CDR3 is 13 residues. Trimming removed 4 bases from V and 3 bases from J, with 10 bases in between. This CDR3 is CSVATGINQPQHF. The CDR3 coding sequence is TGCAGCGTTGCCACAGGTATCAATCAGCCCCAGCATTTT.

The chain employs TRBV6-6 and TRBJ1-1; D might be TRBD1 (5 bases). The V and J ends lost 1 base and 6 bases respectively, with 9 bases between them. The CDR3 is 13 amino acids. CDR1 and CDR2 (germline): MNHNY, SVGAGI (reference sequence). This chain's CDR3 is CASSYLGEAEAFF. As DNA, the CDR3 is TGTGCCAGCAGTTACTTAGGGGAGGCTGAAGCTTTCTTT.

The chain is built from TRBV5-4 and TRBJ2-7, with D hard to call. This CDR3 contains 16 residues. Germline V lookup: CDR1 SGHNT, CDR2 YYREEE (reference sequence). The V end lost 0 bases, the J end lost 0 bases, and 13 bases lay between the germline ends. This CDR3 is CASSLDLGAVSYEQYF. In DNA, the CDR3 is TGTGCCAGCAGCTTGGATCTGGGTGCTGTCTCCTACGAGCAGTACTTC.

V gene TRBV28 combines with J gene TRBJ1-4; the D is unclear. CDR1 MDHEN and CDR2 SYDVKM come from the germline V gene. The CDR3 runs 16 residues. Deletions cut 5 bases from V and 8 bases from J, with 21 bases between. CDR3 loop: CASSSLSTRLIEKLFF. For the CDR3, the DNA is TGTGCCAGCAGTAGCCTCTCGACACGTCTCATAGAAAAACTGTTTTTT.

The rearrangement links TRBV29-1 to TRBJ1-4, with 11 bases matching TRBD1. J lost 11 bases, V lost 5 bases, and 1 base had no gene match. The germline V gene encodes CDR1 SQVTM and CDR2 ANQGSEA. The CDR3 has 11 residues. CDR3 nucleotides: TGCAGCGTTTGGGACAGGGGGAAACTGTTTTTT. Protein sequence: CSVWDRGKLFF.

V and J are TRBV18 and TRBJ1-1; D is unresolved. V was shortened by 2 bases and J by 5 bases, with 12 bases between the two germline ends. This CDR3 region has 14 residues. Germline loops: CDR1 KGHSH, CDR2 LQKENI. CDR3 sequence reads: CASSPGYVGTEAFF. The CDR3 bases are TGTGCCAGCTCACCAGGGTACGTCGGAACTGAAGCTTTCTTT. The variable domain in full, with the rest retrieved from reference TRBV18 and TRBJ1-1, is NAGVMQNPRHLVRRRGQEARLRCSPMKGHSHVYWYRQLPEEGLKFMVYLQKENIIDESGMPKERFSAEFPKEGPSILRIQQVVRGDSAAYFCASSPGYVGTEAFFGQGTRLTVV.

The chain recombines TRBV18 with TRBJ2-7, with D possibly matching TRBD2 (5 bases). The V gene's germline CDR1 is KGHSH and CDR2 LQKENI. V lost 1 base and J lost 4, with 11 bases in between. The CDR3 spans 14 residues. DNA of the CDR3: TGTGCCAGCTCACCACGTGGAGGAACATACGAGCAGTACTTC. It encodes CASSPRGGTYEQYF.

This clone was detected a few times. The chain is built from TRBV27 and TRBJ1-1; perhaps TRBD1 as D (5 bases). V lost 6 bases and J 5 bases, leaving 16 bases between the germline ends. This CDR3 region has 14 residues. Germline V gives CDR1 MNHEY, CDR2 SMNVEV (reference sequence). Here the CDR3 DNA reads TGTGCCAGCAGAAAATTAGGGGTTGAGACTGAAGCTTTCTTT. Translating gives CASRKLGVETEAFF.

This chain joins TRBV15 and TRBJ2-5; 10 bases are shared with TRBD1. The assigned J gene may be wrong: the sequence end matches TRBJ2-7 better. The CDR3 is 15 amino acids. Looked up from germline, CDR1 is LNHNV and CDR2 is YYDKDF (reference sequence). The CDR3 sequence: CATSRDRGQGYEQYF. The CDR3 nucleotides read TGTGCCACCAGCAGAGATCGGGGACAGGGGTACGAGCAGTACTTC.

The chain employs TRBV5-6 and TRBJ2-5; the D is unclear. Germline values: CDR1 SGHDT, CDR2 YYEEEE. Trimming took off 4 bases at V and 11 bases at J, with 12 bases between the two ends. The CDR3 consists of 11 residues. CDR3 sequence reads: CASSLTGEQYF. In DNA form, the CDR3 reads TGTGCCAGCAGCCTCACGGGTGAGCAGTACTTC.

The chain links TRBV4-3 to TRBJ2-4; D might be TRBD2 (7 bases). The germline V and J ends were trimmed by 0 bases and 9 bases, with 15 bases remaining between them. CDR3 length equals 15 residues. Germline assignment: CDR1 LGHNA and CDR2 YSLEER. The DNA of the CDR3 is TGCGCCAGCAGCCAAGATCAGCAGGGGAGGGGCATTCAGTACTTC. This translates into CASSQDQQGRGIQYF.

The rearrangement joins TRBV14 to TRBJ1-1; a weak D match, TRBD1 (5 bases). Germline V gene lookup returns CDR1 SGHDN and CDR2 FVKESK. Trimming took 1 base from V and 4 from J, leaving 10 bases between them. The CDR3 is 14 residues long. The CDR3 DNA follows: TGTGCCAGCAGCCAAGGGGGCTGGGGCACTGAAGCTTTCTTT. It is translated as CASSQGGWGTEAFF.

The chain employs TRBV19 and TRBJ2-7; D is perhaps TRBD1 (6 bases). V lost 3 bases and J lost 2, with 26 bases in between. Germline CDR1 reads LNHDA; CDR2 reads SQIVND (reference sequence). The CDR3 loop spans 19 amino acids. The CDR3 sequence is CASSIGVPGHWLAPYEQYF. The DNA of the CDR3 is TGTGCCAGTAGTATCGGGGTCCCGGGACACTGGCTAGCCCCCTACGAGCAGTACTTC.

The chain has TRBV4-1 and TRBJ2-5; 9 bases map to TRBD1. The CDR3 extends over 15 amino acids. CDR1 is MGHRA, CDR2 YSYEKL, per germline. The J segment lost 5 bases and the V segment lost 4 bases, leaving 8 bases of the junction unmatched. CDR3 sequence (DNA): TGCGCCAGCAGCCCCGGGACAGGGTATGGGGAGACCCAGTACTTC. It translates to CASSPGTGYGETQYF.

This clone was picked up a small number of times. This chain connects TRBV6-1 to TRBJ1-2, with D unclear. Germline-derived CDR1 and CDR2 are MNHNS and SASEGT. Trimming cost V 2 bases and J 3 bases, with 13 bases left between them. The CDR3 is made up of 15 amino acids. The CDR3: CASSEILLDYYGYTF. CDR3 sequence (DNA): TGTGCCAGCAGTGAAATCCTCCTGGACTACTATGGCTACACCTTC.

The chain recombines TRBV4-2 with TRBJ2-7; 12 nucleotides match TRBD2. The V gene end was trimmed by 0 bases and the J gene end by 6 bases; junction bases not matched to a gene: 12. The CDR3 spans 18 residues. Germline CDR1 is LGHNA and CDR2 is YNFKEQ. The CDR3 DNA reads TGTGCCAGCAGCCAAGATCCCCACTTGACTAGCGGGAGCAGCGAGCAGTACTTC. It yields the protein CASSQDPHLTSGSSEQYF.